This T cell receptor beta chain comes out of a study of cytomegalovirus exposure and HLA in healthy donors (dated by TCRdb to 2016 to 2017). The study in broad terms: According to a later analysis, one platform produced both the 120 validation repertoires and the 670 or so repertoires of the first cohort. The study was designed to test whether signatures of past pathogen exposure could be identified by cataloging public T cell receptors. In addition to the first cohort of 666 subjects, a separate validation cohort of around 110 different subjects was used. High-throughput TCR immunosequencing, statistical association of individual TCRs with disease status, and machine learning were combined to predict cytomegalovirus infection status.

In regard to this clone: The target of this receptor is not known. It has no much larger one-base neighbor in the sample; base qualities were not kept.

Here is what the overall study found, with its caveats: In both the original and validation cohorts, the classifier was reported to diagnose cytomegalovirus status with high specificity and sensitivity. Of the cluster scores, roughly 95% were above 0 in a later analysis, which found that TCRs clustered in the first cohort also tended to co-occur in the 120 or so validation repertoires. Most TCR sequences were observed very rarely across donors, whereas some public TCRs were present in many individuals. In the study, some 160 TCR beta chains were listed as associated with cytomegalovirus. All 120 or so repertoires were used to score co-occurrence in the validation cohort in a later analysis, because that analysis had no HLA typing for the cohort. It was suggested by the authors that the approach could potentially be generalized to other disease states and immunological phenotypes. In vitro tests confirmed that three of the cytomegalovirus-associated TCR beta chains recognize cytomegalovirus antigens.

Libraries were prepared through the immunoSEQ multiplex PCR assay. In the original analysis: A statistical classification framework was built for diagnosing cytomegalovirus status from the catalog of TCR beta chain sequences. TCRdb stores this immuneACCESS table with in-frame sequences only. Part of the clones is absent; in the studies checked, under half of the shortfall reflects unresolved V genes, and no reason is known for the rest. V, J and clone size were drawn from that table, and D and trimming were deduced from the DNA. Across this sample there are 70,000 or so clones, with 94% seen only once. In total, the top ten clones hold more than 0.9% of the sample. Donors formed part of the validation cohort, which comprised some 120 subjects and was distinct from the first cohort of under 850 subjects. The clonotype comes from a woman in her late teens or twenties in good health and CMV-seronegative. The sequencing sample was made of PBMCs.

The nucleotide sequence reads TGTGCCAGCAGCGTAGATACAGGGAATGGCTACACCTTC. Its product reads: CASSVDTGNGYTF. In this chain, TRBV9 is recombined with TRBJ1-2; D gene: possibly TRBD1, on 6 matching bases. Trimming at the junction amounts to 0 bases on V and 6 bases on J, and the germline ends lie 9 bases apart. The CDR1 and CDR2 encoded by the germline V gene are SGDLS and YYNGEE. Including cysteine and phenylalanine, the CDR3 has 13 amino acids. Kept here is only the CDR3 DNA, which spans 39 bases and is read in frame from base 1. The entire variable domain, with the stretches around the CDR3 drawn from the reference TRBV9 and TRBJ1-2 proteins, is DSGVTQTPKHLITATGQRVTLRCSPRSGDLSVYWYQQSLDQGLQFLIQYYNGEERAKGNILERFSAQQFPDLHSELNLSSLELGDSALYFCASSVDTGNGYTFGSGTRLTVV.